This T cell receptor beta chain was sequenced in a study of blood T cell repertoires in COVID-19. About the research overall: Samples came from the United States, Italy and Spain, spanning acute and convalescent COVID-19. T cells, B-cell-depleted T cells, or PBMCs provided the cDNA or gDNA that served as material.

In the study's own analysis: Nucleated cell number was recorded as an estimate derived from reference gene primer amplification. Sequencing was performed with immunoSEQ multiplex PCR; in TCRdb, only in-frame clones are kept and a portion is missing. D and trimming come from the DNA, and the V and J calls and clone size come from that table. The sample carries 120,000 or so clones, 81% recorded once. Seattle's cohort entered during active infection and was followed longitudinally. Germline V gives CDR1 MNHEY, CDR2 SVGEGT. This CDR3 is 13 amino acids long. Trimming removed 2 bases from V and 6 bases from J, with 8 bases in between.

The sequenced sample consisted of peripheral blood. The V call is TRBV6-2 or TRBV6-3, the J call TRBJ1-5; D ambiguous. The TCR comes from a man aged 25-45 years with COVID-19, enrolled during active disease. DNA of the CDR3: TGTGCCAGCAGTTACGGCGAGGCTCAGCCCCAGCATTTT. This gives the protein CASSYGEAQPQHF.